A selection of T cell receptor beta chains follows, all from one sample in a study of blood T cell repertoires in COVID-19. Profiled with immunoSEQ multiplex PCR; TCRdb holds only in-frame clones, not every one. The data show 95,000 to 120,000 clones, 85% seen once. Source material: peripheral blood. The receptors were gathered from a human donor in a cohort sampled during active COVID-19. Both conserved end residues are part of each CDR3. D genes are given only for firm matches. Only some rows state a clone size, as once, few, many or a class for expanded clones.

d_call	v_call	clone_size	j_call	cdr3_aa	cdr3_nt
.	TRBV7-9	.	TRBJ1-2	CASSPDRPLSYGYTF	TGTGCCAGCAGTCCGGACAGACCCCTAAGCTATGGCTACACCTTC
TRBD2	TRBV3-1/TRBV3-2	.	TRBJ2-7	CASSPRPGGVEQYF	TGTGCCAGCAGCCCCCGGCCGGGGGGGGTCGAGCAGTACTTC
TRBD1	TRBV5-4	.	TRBJ2-5	CASSWTGGETQYF	TGTGCCAGCAGTTGGACAGGGGGAGAGACCCAGTACTTC
.	TRBV6-1	.	TRBJ2-1	CASSEAAYNEQFF	TGTGCCAGCAGTGAAGCGGCATACAATGAGCAGTTCTTC
.	TRBV15	.	TRBJ1-1	CATSRGGLMNTEAFF	TGTGCCACCAGCAGAGGAGGACTAATGAACACTGAAGCTTTCTTT
.	TRBV30	.	TRBJ2-3	CAWKSRGTDTQYF	TGTGCCTGGAAGTCCCGAGGCACAGATACGCAGTATTTT
.	TRBV6-5	.	TRBJ2-1	CASPGDWPTREQFF	TGTGCCAGCCCCGGGGACTGGCCCACGAGGGAGCAGTTCTTC
.	TRBV5-4	once	TRBJ1-2	CASSPTGITGYTF	TGTGCCAGCAGCCCCACAGGGATTACTGGCTACACCTTC
.	TRBV10-3	once	TRBJ2-3	CAISPGTTDTQYF	TGTGCCATCAGTCCAGGGACTACAGATACGCAGTATTTT
.	TRBV2	.	TRBJ2-6	CASSVGGGANVLTF	TGTGCCAGCAGTGTCGGTGGTGGGGCCAACGTCCTGACTTTC
TRBD1	TRBV19	.	TRBJ1-3	CASSRDRGGGNTIYF	TGTGCCAGTAGTCGGGACAGGGGAGGTGGAAACACCATATATTTT
.	TRBV4-3	once	TRBJ1-5	CASSRREHQPQHF	TGCGCCAGCAGCCGCAGGGAACATCAGCCCCAGCATTTT
.	TRBV5-1	.	TRBJ1-1	CASSLGGWAEAFF	TGCGCCAGCAGCTTGGGCGGGTGGGCTGAAGCTTTCTTT
.	TRBV4-2	.	TRBJ1-5	CASSPLMAPQPQHF	TGTGCCAGCAGCCCCTTAATGGCCCCCCAGCCCCAGCATTTT
.	TRBV14	once	TRBJ2-2	CASSLPWPQGTNTGELFF	TGTGCCAGCAGCCTACCCTGGCCCCAGGGGACGAACACCGGGGAGCTGTTTTTT
.	TRBV20-1	.	TRBJ1-5	CSASNTDQPQHF	TGCAGTGCTAGTAACACAGATCAGCCCCAGCATTTT
.	TRBV4-3	.	TRBJ2-7	CASSQGRVSYEQYF	TGCGCCAGCAGCCAGGGCAGGGTATCCTACGAGCAGTACTTC
TRBD1	TRBV7-3	.	TRBJ1-2	CASSSTGGLSYTF	TGTGCCAGCAGCTCGACAGGGGGCCTGAGCTACACCTTC
.	TRBV6-2/TRBV6-3	.	TRBJ1-1	CASSYSGGGNTEAFF	TGTGCCAGCAGTTACTCCGGGGGGGGGAACACTGAAGCTTTCTTT
.	TRBV6-5	.	TRBJ2-1	CASSPQSGGGREQFF	TGTGCCAGCAGCCCCCAGAGTGGAGGGGGCAGGGAGCAGTTCTTC
.	TRBV29-1	.	TRBJ2-1	CSVETARQTYNEQFF	TGCAGCGTGGAAACCGCTAGGCAAACCTACAATGAGCAGTTCTTC
.	TRBV19	.	TRBJ1-2	CASSIRQALYGYTF	TGTGCCAGTAGTATAAGACAGGCGCTCTATGGCTACACCTTC
.	TRBV19	.	TRBJ2-2	CASSIGHYSANTGELFF	TGTGCCAGTAGTATTGGACACTACTCCGCGAACACCGGGGAGCTGTTTTTT
.	TRBV3-1/TRBV3-2	.	TRBJ1-1	CASSQDHKGVLNTEAFF	TGTGCCAGCAGCCAAGATCACAAGGGAGTGTTGAACACTGAAGCTTTCTTT
.	TRBV6-5	.	TRBJ1-3	CASRRSDSSGNTIYF	TGTGCCAGCAGGCGAAGTGACAGCTCTGGAAACACCATATATTTT
.	TRBV11-2	.	TRBJ1-3	CASSLVVGGNTIYF	TGTGCCAGCAGCTTAGTAGTCGGGGGAAACACCATATATTTT
TRBD1	TRBV6-5	.	TRBJ1-1	CASRDRGPQNTEAFF	TGTGCCAGCAGAGACAGGGGGCCCCAGAACACTGAAGCTTTCTTT
TRBD1	TRBV2	.	TRBJ1-1	CASSSTGENTEAFF	TGTGCCAGCAGTTCGACAGGGGAGAACACTGAAGCTTTCTTT
.	TRBV28	.	TRBJ1-1	CASRTGNTEAFF	TGTGCCAGCAGGACGGGGAACACTGAAGCTTTCTTT
.	TRBV28	once	TRBJ1-5	CASGAGTKNQPQHF	TGTGCCAGCGGAGCCGGGACAAAAAATCAGCCCCAGCATTTT
.	TRBV27	.	TRBJ1-4	CASSNSGAVANEKLFF	TGTGCCAGCAGTAATTCAGGGGCAGTGGCTAATGAAAAACTGTTTTTT
.	TRBV9	.	TRBJ2-2	CASSVVATGLTGELFF	TGTGCCAGCAGCGTAGTGGCAACAGGTTTGACCGGGGAGCTGTTTTTT
.	TRBV6-5	.	TRBJ2-5	CASSLRYQETQYF	TGTGCCAGCAGCTTGAGGTACCAAGAGACCCAGTACTTC
TRBD1	TRBV15	.	TRBJ2-7	CATSRGTGGKNEQYF	TGTGCCACCAGCAGAGGCACAGGGGGCAAGAACGAGCAGTACTTC
TRBD2	TRBV19	.	TRBJ2-7	CASSVTSGDFYEQYF	TGTGCCAGTAGTGTGACTAGCGGGGATTTTTACGAGCAGTACTTC
.	TRBV5-8	.	TRBJ1-5	CASSPRVGGRSNQPQHF	TGTGCCAGCAGCCCGAGGGTAGGGGGACGGAGCAATCAGCCCCAGCATTTT
TRBD2	TRBV3-1/TRBV3-2	.	TRBJ2-2	CASSPQWGGRTGELFF	TGTGCCAGCAGCCCGCAATGGGGGGGGAGGACCGGGGAGCTGTTTTTT
TRBD1	TRBV19	.	TRBJ1-6	CASNHGGQGYYSPLHF	TGTGCCAGTAATCATGGGGGACAGGGTTATTACTCACCCCTCCACTTT
TRBD2	TRBV6-5	.	TRBJ2-5	CASSYSGTSGETQYF	TGTGCCAGCAGTTACTCCGGGACTAGCGGGGAGACCCAGTACTTC
TRBD1	TRBV11-2	.	TRBJ1-4	CASSIRQGGEKLFF	TGTGCCAGCAGTATACGACAGGGAGGAGAAAAACTGTTTTTT
TRBD2	TRBV5-1	.	TRBJ2-1	CASSLGLAGGGEQFF	TGCGCCAGCAGCTTGGGACTAGCGGGGGGCGGAGAGCAGTTCTTC
TRBD1	TRBV28	.	TRBJ1-5	CASRNPGTGILPQHF	TGTGCCAGCAGAAACCCCGGGACAGGGATCCTGCCCCAGCATTTT
.	TRBV6-5	once	TRBJ1-6	CASSPVESPLHF	TGTGCCAGCAGTCCGGTAGAATCACCCCTCCACTTT